The 19 T cell receptor beta chains given below trace back to one sample, sequenced in a study of T cells after yellow fever vaccination. TCRdb reprocessed the 5' RACE reads with MiXCR, giving one entry per CDR3 protein. The data show about 360,000 distinct CDR3 sequences, 6.2% seen once. The sample here was PBMCs, taken 5 days after the yellow fever booster vaccination. The receptors originated from a man aged 25-40 years who received the YFV17D yellow fever vaccine.

This clonotype was recorded a few times. V usage is TRBV7-2 and J usage is TRBJ1-3; D may be TRBD1 (5 bases). CDR1 SGHTA and CDR2 FQGNSA come from the germline V gene. With 5 bases removed from V and 3 bases from J, the gap between germline ends came to 11 bases. The CDR3 is 14 residues long. The CDR3 here is CASSTQRGGNTIYF. CDR3 nucleotide sequence: TGTGCCAGCAGCACTCAGAGGGGTGGAAACACCATATATTTT.

This clonotype was counted at least ten times. The chain is built from TRBV5-5 and TRBJ1-1; D gene uncertain. Germline CDR1 and CDR2: SGHKS and YYEKEE (reference sequence). The CDR3 spans 15 residues. Trimming left V 4 bases short and J 4 bases short, with 17 bases between. In nucleotides, the CDR3 is TGTGCCAGCAGCGAGCGAGTTCCCCACCCCACTGAAGCTTTCTTT. Its protein is CASSERVPHPTEAFF.

This clonotype was detected ten times or more. The rearrangement links TRBV15 to TRBJ2-1; 9 positions match TRBD2. The length of the CDR3 is 16 residues. J gave up 7 bases and V 0 bases, and 7 bases lay outside the gene matches. The germline gives CDR1 LNHNV, CDR2 YYDKDF (reference sequence). The CDR3 region is CATSREGLAGINEQFF. As DNA, the CDR3 is TGTGCCACCAGCAGAGAGGGCCTAGCGGGAATAAATGAGCAGTTCTTC.

This clonotype was detected ten times or more. The genes are TRBV11-1 and TRBJ2-3; D is possibly TRBD2 (5 bases). The germline V gene has CDR1 SGHAT and CDR2 FQDESV (reference sequence). The CDR3 has 18 amino acids. V lost 1 base, J lost 5 bases, and 22 bases lay in between. CDR3 nucleotide sequence: TGTGCCAGCAGCTTAGTCCCAATCAGCGGCGAGTTCCAAGATACGCAGTATTTT. It specifies CASSLVPISGEFQDTQYF.

This clonotype appeared a few times. The chain recombines TRBV14 with TRBJ2-7; the D is unclear. CDR1 SGHDN and CDR2 FVKESK come from the germline V gene. Trimming took off 1 base at V and 0 bases at J, with 4 bases between the two ends. The CDR3 totals 13 residues. CDR3 region: CASSQVNSYEQYF. Here the CDR3 DNA reads TGTGCCAGCAGCCAAGTGAACTCCTACGAGCAGTACTTC. Full variable domain (remainder filled in from reference TRBV14 and TRBJ2-7): EAGVTQFPSHSVIEKGQTVTLRCDPISGHDNLYWYRRVMGKEIKFLLHFVKESKQDESGMPNNRFLAERTGGTYSTLKVQPAELEDSGVYFCASSQVNSYEQYFGPGTRLTVT.

Here the CDR3 reads CASSLDTGTYEQYF. DNA of the CDR3: TGTGCCAGCAGCTTGGATACAGGAACCTACGAGCAGTACTTC. The chain couples TRBV5-4 to TRBJ2-7; D may be TRBD1 (5 bases). Germline V gene lookup returns CDR1 SGHNT and CDR2 YYREEE (reference sequence). This CDR3 is 14 amino acids long. Between the trimmed V and J ends, which lost 0 bases and 2 bases, there was a span of 9 bases.

This clonotype has only a few counts. The J gene is TRBJ2-1, the V gene TRBV4-3, with TRBD1 matching 7 bases. CDR3 length: 14 residues. Germline CDR1 is LGHNA and CDR2 is YSLEER. Trimming cost V 1 base and J 7 bases; bases outside gene matches: 4. The CDR3 DNA reads as TGCGCCAGCAGCCAAGTCCGACAGGGAAATGAGCAGTTCTTC. Its protein is CASSQVRQGNEQFF.

This clonotype was seen ten or more times. The chain joins TRBV20-1 to TRBJ1-5; 9 bases are shared with TRBD1. The V gene end was trimmed by 6 bases and the J gene end by 3 bases; junction bases not matched to a gene: 6. The CDR3 totals 14 residues. Germline lookup yields CDR1 DFQATT and CDR2 SNEGSKA (reference sequence). CDR3 in amino acids: CSAGGQGNNQPQHF. CDR3 bases: TGCAGTGCGGGGGGACAGGGTAACAATCAGCCCCAGCATTTT.

This clonotype has a handful of counts. The V gene is TRBV29-1, the J gene TRBJ2-3; 10 bases are a match to TRBD2. Germline V gene data show CDR1 as SQVTM and CDR2 as ANQGSEA. This CDR3 region has 15 residues. J gave up 2 bases and V 4 bases, and 6 bases lay outside the gene matches. This CDR3 reads CSVVGAGGPTDTQYF. CDR3 coding DNA: TGCAGCGTTGTTGGAGCGGGAGGGCCCACAGATACGCAGTATTTT.

This clonotype was seen repeatedly, ten times or more. The gene calls are TRBV30 and TRBJ2-7, with TRBD2 matching over 8 bases. Trimming removed 3 bases from V and 6 bases from J; junction bases left unmatched: 10. Per germline, CDR1 GTSNPN and CDR2 SVGIG (reference sequence). The CDR3 totals 14 residues. For the CDR3, the DNA is TGTGCCTGGAGATATAGCGGGACTGCGGGCGAGCAGTACTTC. Its translation: CAWRYSGTAGEQYF.

This clonotype was seen more than once but under ten times. The chain combines TRBV11-2 with TRBJ1-2; D ambiguous. Trimming left V 2 bases short and J 4 bases short, with 11 bases between. The CDR3 covers 14 residues. Germline CDR1 is SGHAT and CDR2 is FQNNGV. In nucleotides, the CDR3 is TGTGCCAGCAGCTTAACGGGAGTTACCTATGGCTACACCTTC. Its translation is CASSLTGVTYGYTF.

This clonotype occurred many times. The chain is built from TRBV28 and TRBJ2-5; weak D call: TRBD1 (5 bases). Germline loops: CDR1 MDHEN, CDR2 SYDVKM. This CDR3 comprises 13 residues. Trimming took off 5 bases at V and 5 bases at J, with 12 bases between the two ends. The CDR3 loop is CASSGAGWETQYF. CDR3 DNA sequence: TGTGCCAGCAGTGGTGCAGGGTGGGAGACCCAGTACTTC. Looking up the rest from reference TRBV28 and TRBJ2-5 gives the full variable domain: DVKVTQSSRYLVKRTGEKVFLECVQDMDHENMFWYRQDPGLGLRLIYFSYDVKMKEKGDIPEGYSVSREKKERFSLILESASTNQTSMYLCASSGAGWETQYFGPGTRLLVL.

This clonotype occurred a few times. The chain carries TRBV27 and TRBJ2-5; D may be TRBD2 (6 bases). V shed 5 bases and J shed 0 bases, with 16 bases lying between them. From germline, CDR1 is MNHEY and CDR2 SMNVEV (reference sequence). CDR3 size: 16 residues. CDR3 protein: CASSAFGRGNQETQYF. CDR3 DNA: TGTGCCAGCAGTGCATTTGGGCGGGGCAACCAAGAGACCCAGTACTTC.

This chain links TRBV20-1 with TRBJ2-1; TRBD2 aligns across 9 bases. The CDR3 sequence is 16 residues long. Germline V gives CDR1 DFQATT, CDR2 SNEGSKA (reference sequence). Trimming removed 3 bases from V and 10 bases from J; junction bases left unmatched: 16. CDR3 DNA sequence: TGCAGTGCTAGGCACATCTGGGCTAGCGGGGAAGGAGAGCAGTTCTTC. Protein product: CSARHIWASGEGEQFF.

The sample holds a few counts of this clonotype. The chain uses TRBV29-1 and TRBJ2-5; D gene unclear. Germline assignment: CDR1 SQVTM and CDR2 ANQGSEA. The CDR3 loop spans 12 amino acids. Trimming removed 3 bases at V and 5 bases at J, with 10 bases between. The CDR3: CSVDPARETQYF. The DNA for the CDR3 is TGCAGCGTTGACCCAGCGCGGGAGACCCAGTACTTC.

This clonotype came up a few times. This chain links TRBV7-2 with TRBJ2-7; D perhaps matches TRBD2 (6 bases). The length of the CDR3 is 14 residues. V was cut by 2 bases and J by 6 bases, with 14 bases left in between. CDR1 and CDR2 from the germline V gene are SGHTA and FQGNSA. CDR3 sequence reads: CASSLKGGTLEQYF. The CDR3 bases are TGTGCCAGCAGCTTAAAGGGCGGGACCCTCGAGCAGTACTTC.

This clonotype was counted only a few times. This chain links TRBV20-1 with TRBJ2-7, with 7 bases aligning to TRBD2. Germline lookup yields CDR1 DFQATT and CDR2 SNEGSKA (reference sequence). The CDR3 is 14 residues long. CDR3 coding DNA: TGCAGCCCCCTGGACCCTAGCGGAGCCTACGAGCAGTACTTC. Its protein product is CSPLDPSGAYEQYF.

The J gene is TRBJ2-1, the V gene TRBV4-3; 12 nucleotides match TRBD2. Germline CDR1 reads LGHNA; CDR2 reads YSLEER. Losses at the gene ends were 4 bases for V and 6 bases for J; bases not matched to a gene: 10. The CDR3 is 17 residues long. The DNA of the CDR3 is TGCGCCAGCAGCCCTACCCCGACTAGCGGGAGATTCAATGAGCAGTTCTTC. Translated, it gives CASSPTPTSGRFNEQFF.

The chain recombines TRBV2 with TRBJ2-7; D remains unclear. The germline V and J ends were trimmed by 6 bases and 3 bases, with 9 bases remaining between them. Germline values: CDR1 SNHLY, CDR2 FYNNEI. The length of the CDR3 is 12 residues. This CDR3 reads CASSRTHYEQYF. In nucleotides, the CDR3 is TGTGCCAGCAGCCGAACACACTACGAGCAGTACTTC.